Following are 5 T cell receptor beta chains from one sample sequenced in a study of patients and donors after allogeneic stem cell transplantation. TCRdb called the RT-PCR reads again in MiXCR, with one record for every CDR3 protein. The table has 900,000 to 1,000,000 distinct CDR3 sequences, roughly 18% seen once. Material: blood, either unsorted or a sorted T cell fraction (not recorded which). The receptor set was obtained from a human donor who was either an allogeneic HSCT recipient or a stem cell or donor lymphocyte infusion donor (not recorded which). It is not recorded whose cells these are; they may come from a transplant donor.

The J gene is TRBJ2-7, the V gene TRBV25-1; TRBD1 matches 9 bases. The CDR3 extends over 13 amino acids. V lost 2 bases and J lost 7; bases outside the gene matches: 3. CDR1 MGHDK and CDR2 SYGVNS come from the germline V gene. The CDR3 here is CASSETGGWEQYF. CDR3 nucleotides: TGTGCCAGCAGTGAAACAGGGGGCTGGGAGCAGTACTTC.

This chain connects TRBV6-1 to TRBJ2-6; no clear D gene. CDR3 size: 15 residues. Germline CDR1 is MNHNS and CDR2 is SASEGT. The ends were cut back, 6 bases at V and 0 bases at J, with 9 bases in the middle. CDR3 sequence (DNA): TGTGCCAGCAGACCTCCAAACTCTGGGGCCAACGTCCTGACTTTC. This codes for CASRPPNSGANVLTF.

This clonotype occurred a few times. The rearrangement uses TRBV7-2 and TRBJ2-7; 9 bases match TRBD2. The V and J ends lost 3 bases and 3 bases, in that order; junction bases with no gene match: 9. CDR1 is SGHTA and CDR2 is FQGNSA in the germline V gene. This CDR3 is built from 16 residues. CDR3 sequence: CASSFVPSGTFYEQYF. CDR3 DNA sequence: TGTGCCAGCAGCTTCGTCCCTAGCGGGACCTTCTACGAGCAGTACTTC.

The chain has TRBV20-1 and TRBJ1-1; 9 nucleotides agree with TRBD1. The trim removed 4 bases at V and 11 bases at J, leaving 11 bases unmatched. Germline V lookup: CDR1 DFQATT, CDR2 SNEGSKA (reference sequence). The CDR3 loop spans 13 amino acids. The DNA for the CDR3 is TGCAGTGCTACCCATCGACAGGGGGTGACTGCTTTCTTT. It encodes CSATHRQGVTAFF.

This rearrangement joins TRBV20-1 to TRBJ1-1; possibly TRBD1 for D (5 bases). The CDR3 totals 17 residues. Trimming stripped 3 bases from V and 6 bases from J, with 26 bases between. Germline V gives CDR1 DFQATT, CDR2 SNEGSKA (reference sequence). The CDR3 DNA reads as TGCAGTGCTAGCCTTGAATTTTTACCCAGGGTCTCTTCTGAAGCTTTCTTT. Translation: CSASLEFLPRVSSEAFF.